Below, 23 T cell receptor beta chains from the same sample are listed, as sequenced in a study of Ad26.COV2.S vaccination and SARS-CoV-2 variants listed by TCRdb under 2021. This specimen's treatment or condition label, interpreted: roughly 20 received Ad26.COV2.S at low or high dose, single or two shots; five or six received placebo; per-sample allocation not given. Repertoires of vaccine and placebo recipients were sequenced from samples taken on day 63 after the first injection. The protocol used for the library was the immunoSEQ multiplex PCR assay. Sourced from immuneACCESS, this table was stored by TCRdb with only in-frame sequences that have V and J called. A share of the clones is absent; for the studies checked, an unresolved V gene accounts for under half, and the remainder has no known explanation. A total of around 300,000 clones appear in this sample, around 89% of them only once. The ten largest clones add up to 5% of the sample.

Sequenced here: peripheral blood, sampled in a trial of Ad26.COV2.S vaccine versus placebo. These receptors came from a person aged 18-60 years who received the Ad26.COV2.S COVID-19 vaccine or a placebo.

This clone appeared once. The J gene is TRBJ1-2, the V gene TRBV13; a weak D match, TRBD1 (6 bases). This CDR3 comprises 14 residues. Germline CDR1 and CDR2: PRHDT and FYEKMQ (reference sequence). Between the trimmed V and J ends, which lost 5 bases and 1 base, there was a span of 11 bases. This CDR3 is CASSGGQRNYGYTF. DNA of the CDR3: TGTGCCAGCAGCGGAGGACAGCGTAACTATGGCTACACCTTC.

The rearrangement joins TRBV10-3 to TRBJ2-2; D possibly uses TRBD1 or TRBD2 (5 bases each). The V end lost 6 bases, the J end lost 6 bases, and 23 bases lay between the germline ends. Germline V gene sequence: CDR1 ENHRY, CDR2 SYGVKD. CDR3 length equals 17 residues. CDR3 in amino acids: CAIRLPQPGPPAGELFF. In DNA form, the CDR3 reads TGTGCCATCAGACTACCACAACCGGGACCCCCTGCCGGGGAGCTGTTTTTT.

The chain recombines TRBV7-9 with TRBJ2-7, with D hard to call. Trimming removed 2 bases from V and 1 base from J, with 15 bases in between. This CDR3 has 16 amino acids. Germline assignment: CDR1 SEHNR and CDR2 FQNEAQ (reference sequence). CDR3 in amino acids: CASSLSALDGSYEQYF. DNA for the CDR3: TGTGCCAGCAGCTTATCGGCCCTGGACGGATCCTACGAGCAGTACTTC.

The CDR3 reads CASSVWTSGGTYLNQETQYF. DNA of the CDR3: TGTGCCAGCTCCGTATGGACTAGCGGGGGCACCTACCTCAATCAAGAGACCCAGTACTTC. The chain carries TRBV21-1 and TRBJ2-5; TRBD2 is taken as the D call from the table, unchecked against the DNA. TRBV21-1 is a pseudogene locus. The CDR3 is 20 residues long.

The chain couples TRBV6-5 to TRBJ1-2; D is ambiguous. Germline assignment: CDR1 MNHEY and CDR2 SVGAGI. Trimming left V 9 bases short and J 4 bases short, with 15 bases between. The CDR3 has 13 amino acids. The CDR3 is CASRGSVSYGYTF. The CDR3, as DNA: TGTGCCAGTCGAGGGAGCGTGAGCTATGGCTACACCTTC.

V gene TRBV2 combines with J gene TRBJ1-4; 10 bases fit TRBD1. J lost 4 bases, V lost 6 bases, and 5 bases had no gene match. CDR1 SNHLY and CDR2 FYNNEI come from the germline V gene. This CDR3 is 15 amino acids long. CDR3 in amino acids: CASRDRGYLNEKLFF. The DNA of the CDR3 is TGTGCCAGCAGGGACAGGGGGTACCTTAATGAAAAACTGTTTTTT.

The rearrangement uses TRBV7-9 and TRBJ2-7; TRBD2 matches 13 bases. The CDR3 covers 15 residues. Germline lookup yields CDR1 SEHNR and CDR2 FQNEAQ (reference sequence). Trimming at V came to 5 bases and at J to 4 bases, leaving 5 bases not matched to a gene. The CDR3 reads CASSPTSGGKYEQYF. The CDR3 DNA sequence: TGTGCCAGCAGCCCGACTAGCGGGGGGAAATACGAGCAGTACTTC.

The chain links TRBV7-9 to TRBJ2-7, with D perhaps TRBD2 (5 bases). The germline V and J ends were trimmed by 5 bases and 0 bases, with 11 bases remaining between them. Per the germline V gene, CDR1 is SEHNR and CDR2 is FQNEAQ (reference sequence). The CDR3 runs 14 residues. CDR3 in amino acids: CASSTGLASYEQYF. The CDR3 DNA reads TGTGCCAGCAGCACCGGACTTGCCTCCTACGAGCAGTACTTC.

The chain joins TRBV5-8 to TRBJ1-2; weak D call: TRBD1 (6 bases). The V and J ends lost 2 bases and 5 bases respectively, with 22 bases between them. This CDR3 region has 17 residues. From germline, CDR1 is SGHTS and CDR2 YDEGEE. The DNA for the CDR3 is TGTGCCAGCAGCTTAGGCAGGGGCCGATCACCCCGGTATGGCTACACCTTC. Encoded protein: CASSLGRGRSPRYGYTF.

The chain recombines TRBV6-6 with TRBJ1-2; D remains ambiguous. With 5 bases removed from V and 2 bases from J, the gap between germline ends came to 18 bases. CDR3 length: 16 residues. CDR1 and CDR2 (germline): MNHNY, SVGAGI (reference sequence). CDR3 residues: CASSANRESLNYGYTF. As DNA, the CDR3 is TGTGCCAGCAGTGCAAACCGGGAGTCACTGAACTATGGCTACACCTTC.

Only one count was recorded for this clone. For the CDR3, the DNA is TGCGCCAGCAGCACGGAGCGGAGCACAGATACGCAGTATTTT. This codes for CASSTERSTDTQYF. The chain employs TRBV5-1 and TRBJ2-3, with D tentatively TRBD2 (5 bases). Germline CDR1 SGHRS, CDR2 YFSETQ. CDR3 length equals 14 residues. V gave up 4 bases and J gave up 0 bases, with 9 bases separating them.

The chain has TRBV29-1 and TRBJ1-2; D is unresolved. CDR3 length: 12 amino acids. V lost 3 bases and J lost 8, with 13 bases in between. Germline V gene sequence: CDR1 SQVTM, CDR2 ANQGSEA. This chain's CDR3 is CSVDKGRGGYTF. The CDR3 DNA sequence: TGCAGCGTTGACAAGGGTCGCGGGGGCTACACCTTC.

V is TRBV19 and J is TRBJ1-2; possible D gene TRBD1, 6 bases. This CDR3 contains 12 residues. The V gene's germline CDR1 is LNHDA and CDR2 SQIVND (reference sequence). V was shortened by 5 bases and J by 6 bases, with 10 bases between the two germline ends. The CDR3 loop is CASSGGGHGYTF. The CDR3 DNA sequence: TGTGCCAGTAGTGGGGGGGGCCATGGCTACACCTTC.

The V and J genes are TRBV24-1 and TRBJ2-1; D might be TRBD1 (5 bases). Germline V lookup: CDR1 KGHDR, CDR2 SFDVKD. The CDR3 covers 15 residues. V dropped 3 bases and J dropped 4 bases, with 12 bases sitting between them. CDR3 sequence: CATSDGAASYNEQFF. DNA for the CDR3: TGTGCCACCAGTGATGGGGCGGCCTCGTACAATGAGCAGTTCTTC.

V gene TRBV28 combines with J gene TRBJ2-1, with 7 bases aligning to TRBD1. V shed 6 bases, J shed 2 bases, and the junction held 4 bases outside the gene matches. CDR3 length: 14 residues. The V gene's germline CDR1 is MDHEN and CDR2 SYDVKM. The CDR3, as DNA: TGTGCCAGCAGACAGGGGTTCGCCTACAATGAGCAGTTCTTC. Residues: CASRQGFAYNEQFF.

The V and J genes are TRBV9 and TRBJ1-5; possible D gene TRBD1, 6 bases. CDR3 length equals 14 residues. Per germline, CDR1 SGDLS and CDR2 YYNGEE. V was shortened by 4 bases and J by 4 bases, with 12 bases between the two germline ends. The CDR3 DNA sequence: TGTGCCAGCAGCCCCGGAGGGGGTAATCAGCCCCAGCATTTT. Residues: CASSPGGGNQPQHF.

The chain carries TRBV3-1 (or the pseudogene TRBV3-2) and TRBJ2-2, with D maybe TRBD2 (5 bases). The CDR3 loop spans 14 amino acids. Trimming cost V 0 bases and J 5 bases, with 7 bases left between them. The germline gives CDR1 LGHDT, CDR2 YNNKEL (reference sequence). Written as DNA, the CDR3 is TGTGCCAGCAGCCAAGATCGACTAACCGGGGAGCTGTTTTTT. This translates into CASSQDRLTGELFF.

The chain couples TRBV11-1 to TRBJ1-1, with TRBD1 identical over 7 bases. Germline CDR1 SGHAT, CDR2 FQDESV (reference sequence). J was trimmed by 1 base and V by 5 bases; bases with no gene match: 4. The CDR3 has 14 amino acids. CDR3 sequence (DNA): TGTGCCAGCAGCAAGGACAGGAGGAACACTGAAGCTTTCTTT. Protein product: CASSKDRRNTEAFF.

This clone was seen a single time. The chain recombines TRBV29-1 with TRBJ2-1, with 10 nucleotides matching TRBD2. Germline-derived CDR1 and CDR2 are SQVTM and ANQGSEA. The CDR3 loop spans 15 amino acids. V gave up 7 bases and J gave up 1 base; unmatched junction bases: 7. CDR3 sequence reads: CSGSGGALSYNEQFF. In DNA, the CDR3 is TGCAGCGGGAGCGGGGGGGCCCTATCCTACAATGAGCAGTTCTTC.

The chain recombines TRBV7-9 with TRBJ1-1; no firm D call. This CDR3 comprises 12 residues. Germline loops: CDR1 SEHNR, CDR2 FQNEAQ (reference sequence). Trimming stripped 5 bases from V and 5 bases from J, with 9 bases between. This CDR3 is CASSGGWTEAFF. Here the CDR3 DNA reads TGTGCCAGCAGCGGTGGTTGGACTGAAGCTTTCTTT. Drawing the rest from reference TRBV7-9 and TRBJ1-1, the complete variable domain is DTGVSQNPRHKITKRGQNVTFRCDPISEHNRLYWYRQTLGQGPEFLTYFQNEAQLEKSRLLSDRFSAERPKGSFSTLEIQRTEQGDSAMYLCASSGGWTEAFFGQGTRLTVV.

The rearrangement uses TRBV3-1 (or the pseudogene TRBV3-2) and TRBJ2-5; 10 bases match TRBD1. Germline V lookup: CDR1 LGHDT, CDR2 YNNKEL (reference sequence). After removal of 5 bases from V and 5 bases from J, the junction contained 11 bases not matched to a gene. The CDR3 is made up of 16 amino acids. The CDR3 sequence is CASSERRGQGWETQYF. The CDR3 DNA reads TGTGCCAGCAGCGAGAGGAGGGGACAGGGGTGGGAGACCCAGTACTTC.

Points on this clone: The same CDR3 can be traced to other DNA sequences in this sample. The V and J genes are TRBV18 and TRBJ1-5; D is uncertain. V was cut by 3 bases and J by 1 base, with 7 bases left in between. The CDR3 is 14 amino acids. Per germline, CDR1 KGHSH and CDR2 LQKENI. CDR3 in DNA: TGTGCCAGCTCACCCTCGACCAGCAATCAGCCCCAGCATTTT. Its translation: CASSPSTSNQPQHF.

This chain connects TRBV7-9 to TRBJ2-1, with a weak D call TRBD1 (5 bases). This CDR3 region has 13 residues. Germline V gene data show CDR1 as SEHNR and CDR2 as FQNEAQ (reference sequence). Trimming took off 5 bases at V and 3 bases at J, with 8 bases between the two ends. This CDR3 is CASSHRIYNEQFF. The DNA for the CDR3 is TGTGCCAGCAGCCACAGGATCTACAATGAGCAGTTCTTC.